Listed here are 21 T cell receptor beta chains from one sample, sequenced in a study of T cells in Graves' hyperthyroidism and ophthalmopathy. RNA transcripts provided the source from which TCR beta CDR3 regions were amplified. Carried out on the TCR CDR3, a first-round RT-PCR used the HTBI primer set. TCRdb re-derived calls from the multiplex PCR reads in MiXCR, one entry per CDR3 protein. Among around 540,000 distinct CDR3 sequences listed, 35% to 55% were seen once. Sequencing input: peripheral blood or thyroid tissue (not recorded which). The receptors shown here come from a young woman with Graves' hyperthyroidism.

At least ten counts were recorded for this clonotype. The rearrangement links TRBV2 to TRBJ2-5; D unclear. From germline, CDR1 is SNHLY and CDR2 FYNNEI. The CDR3 length is 13 residues. Trimming took off 7 bases at V and 5 bases at J, with 14 bases between the two ends. The CDR3 DNA reads TGTGCCAGCACCTCCGGCGAATCGGAGACCCAGTACTTC. Translating gives CASTSGESETQYF.

In its sample, this clonotype was seen many times. J is TRBJ1-4 and V is TRBV25-1; maybe TRBD1 (5 bases). The V gene's germline CDR1 is MGHDK and CDR2 SYGVNS. The CDR3 spans 15 residues. Trimming took off 6 bases at V and 0 bases at J, with 11 bases between the two ends. In DNA, the CDR3 is TGTGCCAGCAGCGACAGAGCTGCAACTAATGAAAAACTGTTTTTT. Amino acids: CASSDRAATNEKLFF.

Comments on this clonotype: At one end the junction does not follow the germline gene, possibly because of a read error. This chain uses TRBV20-1 with TRBJ2-7, with no clear D. Germline CDR1 DFQATT, CDR2 SNEGSKA (reference sequence). The CDR3 loop spans 11 amino acids. CDR3 amino acids: CRASNIHEQYF. The CDR3 region has the DNA TGCAGAGCTAGTAATATCCACGAGCAGTACTTC.

A few counts support this clonotype. Compared with germline, one end of the junction differs, possibly owing to a read error. The chain carries TRBV7-8 and TRBJ2-7; D remains unclear. This CDR3 is built from 15 residues. Per germline, CDR1 SGHVS and CDR2 FQNEAQ. In DNA form, the CDR3 reads TGCGCCAGCAGCCAAGTTCGGAATAAGGGATACGAGCAGTACTTC. Its translation: CASSQVRNKGYEQYF. The full variable domain, in which reference TRBV7-8 and TRBJ2-7 provide the parts outside the CDR3, is GAGVSQSPRYKVAKRGQDVALRCDPISGHVSLFWYQQALGQGPEFLTYFQNEAQLDKSGLPSDRFFAERPEGSVSTLKIQRTQQEDSAVYLCASSQVRNKGYEQYFGPGTRLTVT.

This clonotype has a handful of counts. The chain has TRBV25-1 and TRBJ2-3; 14 bases map to TRBD2. V shed 5 bases and J 5 bases; nucleotides not matched to a gene: 9. The CDR3 spans 17 residues. The germline gives CDR1 MGHDK, CDR2 SYGVNS. The CDR3 nucleotides are TGTGCCAGCAGTTTTCGGGGACTAGCGGGAGTGGTAGATACGCAGTATTTT. Amino acids: CASSFRGLAGVVDTQYF.

Points on this clonotype: At one end the junction does not follow the germline gene, possibly because of a read error. The CDR3 sequence: CASSDSKTGGTEAFF. The DNA for the CDR3 is TGTGCCAGCAGTGACTCGAAGACAGGTGGCACTGAAGCTTTCTTT. The V call is TRBV10-3, the J call TRBJ1-1; a weak D match, TRBD1 (6 bases). In germline, CDR1 is ENHRY, CDR2 SYGVKD. This CDR3 region has 15 residues.

Comment on this clonotype: The junction shows a germline mismatch at one end, possibly a read error. The chain carries TRBV6-5 and TRBJ1-1; D not certain. Per germline, CDR1 MNHEY and CDR2 SVGAGI. The CDR3 totals 13 residues. In DNA form, the CDR3 reads TGTGCCATCAGTGAGTCGTTTTTGACTGAAGCTTTCTTT. Amino acids: CAISESFLTEAFF.

This chain joins TRBV9 and TRBJ1-1, with 8 nucleotides matching TRBD1. The length of the CDR3 is 17 residues. The germline CDR1 and CDR2 sequences are SGDLS and YYNGEE. J gave up 4 bases and V 4 bases, and 15 bases lay outside the gene matches. The DNA for the CDR3 is TGTGCCAGCAGCTCTCGGACAGGGAGTGGTTCCGGCACTGAAGCTTTCTTT. Protein sequence: CASSSRTGSGSGTEAFF.

This sequence joins TRBV5-4 and TRBJ1-4; possible D gene TRBD1, 5 bases. The CDR3 has 14 amino acids. Trimming pared 0 bases from V and 6 bases from J, leaving 9 bases between. In germline, CDR1 is SGHNT, CDR2 YYREEE (reference sequence). CDR3 DNA: TGTGCCAGCAGCTTGGTCGGGGCGGATGAAAAACTGTTTTTT. This sequence encodes CASSLVGADEKLFF.

A remark on this clonotype: A read error is possible here, since a much larger clone lies one base away. The chain uses TRBV2 and TRBJ2-5, with 9 bases that match TRBD1. CDR1 is SNHLY, CDR2 FYNNEI, per germline. With V trimmed by 3 bases and J by 4 bases, 9 bases remained unmatched. This CDR3 comprises 16 residues. The CDR3 region has the DNA TGTGCCAGCAGTGATGTGGGACAGGGAAGTGGAGAGACCCAGTACTTC. This encodes CASSDVGQGSGETQYF.

Details on this clonotype: A much larger clone differs from this one at a single base, so this may be a read error. V is TRBV20-1 and J is TRBJ1-5; D ambiguous. V was shortened by 4 bases and J by 2 bases, with 9 bases between the two germline ends. This CDR3 is built from 13 residues. Germline CDR1 is DFQATT and CDR2 is SNEGSKA (reference sequence). The CDR3 region is CSAIGAGNQPQHF. For the CDR3, the DNA is TGCAGTGCTATAGGCGCGGGCAATCAGCCCCAGCATTTT.

In its sample, this clonotype was seen a few times. This chain links TRBV5-1 with TRBJ1-6, with TRBD1 identical over 8 bases. V trimming: 6 bases; J trimming: 8 bases; junction bases outside the gene matches: 10. CDR1 SGHRS and CDR2 YFSETQ come from the germline V gene. The CDR3 is made up of 15 amino acids. The CDR3: CASKRQGRGYSPLHF. The CDR3 DNA follows: TGCGCCAGCAAACGACAGGGGCGAGGTTATTCACCCCTCCACTTT.

This clonotype was observed many times. The chain combines TRBV9 with TRBJ2-5, with D possibly matching TRBD1 (5 bases). Between the trimmed V and J ends, which lost 3 bases and 1 base, there was a span of 7 bases. Germline CDR1 is SGDLS and CDR2 is YYNGEE. The CDR3 has 13 amino acids. The CDR3 DNA follows: TGTGCCAGCAGCGGACAGATCCAAGAGACCCAGTACTTC. Its protein product is CASSGQIQETQYF.

This clonotype was seen a handful of times. The chain has TRBV20-1 and TRBJ2-5; TRBD2 might be the D (6 bases). The CDR3 length is 15 residues. Per the germline V gene, CDR1 is DFQATT and CDR2 is SNEGSKA (reference sequence). V lost 4 bases and J 2 bases, leaving 17 bases between the germline ends. CDR3 DNA: TGCAGTGCTAACTCCGCCGGGGGTTCGCAAGAGACCCAGTACTTC. It encodes CSANSAGGSQETQYF.

The chain joins TRBV12-3 or TRBV12-4 to TRBJ1-4, with 9 bases matching TRBD1. V was pared by 4 bases and J by 6 bases, with 3 bases of the junction left unmatched. The CDR3 spans 14 residues. Here the CDR3 reads CASSSRDRDEKLFF. The CDR3 region has the DNA TGTGCCAGCAGTTCCCGGGACAGGGATGAAAAACTGTTTTTT.

This clonotype has just one count. As the CDR3 is not closed by the conserved phenylalanine or tryptophan, this likely results from a read error. This chain connects TRBV2 to TRBJ1-2, with D unresolved. Germline CDR1 SNHLY, CDR2 FYNNEI. The V end was cut by 2 bases, the J end by 9 bases, with 1 base between. The CDR3 runs to 9 residues. The CDR3 region has the DNA TGTGCCAGCAGTGAACGCTACACCCTC. Protein: CASSERYTL.

The rearrangement uses TRBV24-1 and TRBJ2-3; the D gene could be TRBD1 or TRBD2 (5 bases each). Germline lookup yields CDR1 KGHDR and CDR2 SFDVKD. This CDR3 has 16 residues. Trimming pared 2 bases from V and 5 bases from J, leaving 16 bases between. As DNA, the CDR3 is TGTGCCACCAGTGATTCTTGGGACCTCGGCGTAGATACGCAGTATTTT. Amino acids: CATSDSWDLGVDTQYF.

This clonotype was counted at least ten times. The V gene is TRBV25-1, the J gene TRBJ2-2; D call uncertain. The CDR3 loop spans 12 amino acids. Germline CDR1 reads MGHDK; CDR2 reads SYGVNS. V was cut by 3 bases and J by 7 bases, with 6 bases left in between. The DNA for the CDR3 is TGTGCCAGCAGTGAGATGGGCGGGGAGCTGTTTTTT. This gives the protein CASSEMGGELFF.

The V call is TRBV15, the J call TRBJ1-2; maybe TRBD1 (5 bases). CDR1 and CDR2 (germline): LNHNV, YYDKDF (reference sequence). CDR3 length equals 16 residues. V was shortened by 3 bases and J by 3 bases, with 17 bases between the two germline ends. CDR3 coding DNA: TGTGCCACCAGCAGTGAAGTAGCAGGAGGGGACTATGGCTACACCTTC. This encodes CATSSEVAGGDYGYTF.

This clonotype was observed a few times. This chain links TRBV20-1 with TRBJ1-1, with D uncertain. Germline values: CDR1 DFQATT, CDR2 SNEGSKA (reference sequence). V was trimmed by 3 bases and J by 10 bases, leaving 12 bases between them. The CDR3 consists of 11 residues. The CDR3 is CSASNTLGAFF. The DNA for the CDR3 is TGCAGTGCTAGTAATACCTTGGGAGCTTTCTTT.

The rearrangement links TRBV2 to TRBJ1-1, with TRBD1 matching over 8 bases. The CDR3 is 14 residues long. J gave up 5 bases and V 9 bases, and 11 bases lay outside the gene matches. Germline CDR1 reads SNHLY; CDR2 reads FYNNEI. The CDR3 DNA reads as TGTGCCAGTCCCGACCCGGACAGGGAGACTGAAGCTTTCTTT. Its translation is CASPDPDRETEAFF.